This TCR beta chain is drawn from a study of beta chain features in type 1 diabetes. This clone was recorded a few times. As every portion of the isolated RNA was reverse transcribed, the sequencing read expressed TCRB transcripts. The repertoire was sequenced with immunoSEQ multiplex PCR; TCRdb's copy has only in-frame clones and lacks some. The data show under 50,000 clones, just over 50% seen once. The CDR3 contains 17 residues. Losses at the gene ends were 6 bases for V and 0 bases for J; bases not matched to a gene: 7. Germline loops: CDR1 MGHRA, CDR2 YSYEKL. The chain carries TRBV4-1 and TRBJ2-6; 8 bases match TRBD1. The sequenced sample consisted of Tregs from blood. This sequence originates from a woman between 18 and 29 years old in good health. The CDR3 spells CASSTRQGSSGANVLTF. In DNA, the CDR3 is TGCGCCAGCAGTACTCGACAGGGGTCCTCTGGGGCCAACGTCCTGACTTTC.